These T cell receptor beta chains were read from a single sample in a study of human T cells and chemical hapten exposure. Each CDR3 protein gets one entry after TCRdb re-called the RACE reads with MiXCR. The table shows under 200,000 distinct CDR3 sequences, with about 27% occurring only once. Sample: whole blood, taken in connection with sensitization to the hapten diphenylcyclopropenone (DPC). The receptors come from a woman aged 18-35 years with alopecia areata. Some clones in this sample may be carry-over from other donors' samples. CDR3s include the opening cysteine and the closing phenylalanine or tryptophan. A D gene is named only where the DNA matches it firmly. Rows may omit the clone size; those that give it use once, few, many or a size class.

v_gene	d_gene	abundance	j_gene	CDR3aa	CDR3nt
TRBV7-2	NA	many	TRBJ1-5	CASSPYSNQPQHF	TGTGCCAGCAGCCCCTATAGCAATCAGCCCCAGCATTTT
TRBV24-1	NA	NA	TRBJ1-5	CATSDWGDGNQPQHF	TGTGCCACCAGTGATTGGGGGGATGGCAATCAGCCCCAGCATTTT
TRBV7-9	NA	few	TRBJ2-5	CASSLEVRETQYF	TGTGCCAGCAGCTTGGAGGTTCGAGAGACCCAGTACTTC
TRBV7-2	TRBD1	many	TRBJ2-2	CASSLSQDRANTGELFF	TGTGCCAGCAGCCTCTCGCAGGACAGGGCGAACACCGGGGAGCTGTTTTTT
TRBV7-2	NA	NA	TRBJ1-2	CASSLAMGMTGGYTF	TGTGCCAGCAGCTTAGCCATGGGTATGACGGGCGGCTACACCTTC
TRBV6-5	NA	many	TRBJ1-1	CASSSPRQNTEAFF	TGTGCCAGCAGTAGCCCTAGACAGAACACTGAAGCTTTCTTT
TRBV10-3	TRBD2	few	TRBJ2-3	CAISDGLAGGSFTDTQYF	TGTGCCATCAGTGATGGACTAGCGGGAGGTAGCTTCACAGATACGCAGTATTTT
TRBV15	NA	few	TRBJ2-3	CATRARGSTDTQYF	TGTGCCACCAGGGCTAGGGGAAGCACAGATACGCAGTATTTT
TRBV4-1	NA	many	TRBJ2-5	CASSLLASETQYF	TGCGCCAGCAGCCTCTTAGCCTCCGAGACCCAGTACTTC
TRBV4-1	NA	few	TRBJ1-4	CASSQEGQVVEKLFF	TGCGCCAGCAGCCAAGAAGGGCAGGTTGTCGAAAAACTGTTTTTT
TRBV28	NA	NA	TRBJ1-5	CASSLNRDNQPQHF	TGTGCCAGCAGTTTAAACAGGGACAATCAGCCCCAGCATTTT
TRBV2	NA	NA	TRBJ1-5	CASLDDSNQPQHF	TGTGCCAGCCTTGATGACAGCAATCAGCCCCAGCATTTT
TRBV6-5	TRBD1	few	TRBJ1-5	CASRFTRDSQPQHF	TGTGCCAGCAGATTCACTCGGGACAGTCAGCCCCAGCATTTT
TRBV20-1	NA	NA	TRBJ2-3	CSARASLREARTDTQYF	TGCAGTGCTAGAGCCTCTTTAAGGGAGGCCCGCACAGATACGCAGTATTTT
TRBV9	TRBD2	NA	TRBJ2-2	CASSVSGAGTGELFF	TGTGCCAGCAGCGTTAGCGGGGCAGGGACCGGGGAGCTGTTTTTT
TRBV25-1	TRBD1	NA	TRBJ2-5	CASRDRLHTQYF	TGTGCCAGCAGGGACAGGCTACATACCCAGTACTTC
TRBV3-1	TRBD2	NA	TRBJ2-3	CASIQRGNSGAQYF	TGTGCCAGCATCCAGCGGGGCAACTCCGGGGCGCAGTATTTT
TRBV7-2	TRBD1	few	TRBJ2-7	CASSLGGRQYF	TGTGCCAGCAGTTTAGGGGGCCGGCAGTACTTC
TRBV29-1	NA	NA	TRBJ1-1	CSATRATEAFF	TGCAGCGCCACAAGAGCCACTGAAGCTTTCTTT
TRBV29-1	NA	few	TRBJ1-3	CSVDLSGSGNTIYF	TGCAGCGTTGACCTTAGTGGTTCTGGAAACACCATATATTTT
TRBV4-2	NA	NA	TRBJ1-6	CASSLQSGNFNSPLHF	TGTGCCAGCAGCCTCCAATCCGGTAACTTTAATTCACCCCTCCACTTT
TRBV7-9	NA	NA	TRBJ2-7	CASSLVASSYEQYF	TGTGCCAGCAGCTTAGTAGCGAGCTCCTACGAGCAGTACTTC
TRBV7-2	NA	NA	TRBJ2-2	CASSPDTLGTGELFF	NA
TRBV6-5	NA	NA	TRBJ2-1	CASSYKGLEGEQFF	TGTGCCAGCAGTTACAAAGGTCTCGAGGGTGAGCAGTTCTTC
TRBV11-1	TRBD1	NA	TRBJ2-4	CASSFAGQGDIQYF	TGTGCCAGCAGCTTCGCAGGACAGGGCGACATTCAGTACTTC
TRBV4-1	NA	few	TRBJ2-3	CASSQDGAGSDTQYF	TGCGCCAGCAGCCAAGACGGCGCGGGCTCAGATACGCAGTATTTT
TRBV20-1	NA	many	TRBJ2-6	CSARYSGANVLTF	TGCAGTGCTAGATACTCTGGGGCCAACGTCCTGACTTTC
TRBV6-2/TRBV6-3	NA	NA	TRBJ2-2	CASSPLGTIGRTNTGELFF	TGTGCCAGCAGCCCCTTAGGCACGATCGGACGGACGAACACCGGGGAGCTGTTTTTT
TRBV27	NA	NA	TRBJ2-7	CASSSSVESGYEQYF	TGTGCCAGCAGTTCTTCCGTTGAGAGCGGGTACGAGCAGTACTTC
TRBV20-1	TRBD1	many	TRBJ2-1	CSAITGEITYNEQFF	TGCAGTGCTATTACAGGGGAGATCACCTACAATGAGCAGTTCTTC
TRBV6-2/TRBV6-3	NA	NA	TRBJ2-7	CASSYYGTTGEQYF	TGTGCCAGCAGTTACTATGGCACGACGGGCGAGCAGTACTTC
TRBV29-1	NA	many	TRBJ2-2	CSVDRGTGELFF	TGCAGCGTGGACCGGGGTACCGGGGAGCTGTTTTTT
TRBV6-2/TRBV6-3	NA	NA	TRBJ2-1	CASKTSYEQFF	TGTGCCAGCAAGACTAGTTATGAGCAGTTCTTC
TRBV6-4	TRBD2	NA	TRBJ2-3	CASSPGLAGFHRYAVF	TGTGCCAGCAGTCCCGGACTAGCGGGGTTTCACAGATACGCAGTATTT
TRBV7-9	NA	NA	TRBJ2-7	CASSSAKEGPAIYEQYF	TGTGCCAGCAGCTCCGCCAAAGAGGGACCGGCGATTTACGAGCAGTACTTC
TRBV7-9	NA	NA	TRBJ1-1	CASSLLRGTAMNTEAFF	TGTGCCAGCAGCTTACTCAGAGGGACGGCTATGAACACTGAAGCTTTCTTT
TRBV14	NA	NA	TRBJ2-7	CASSHLDTVYEQYF	TGTGCCAGCAGCCACCTAGACACGGTCTACGAGCAGTACTTC
TRBV9	NA	NA	TRBJ2-7	CASSPRGPATYEQYF	TGTGCCAGCAGCCCACGGGGTCCGGCCACCTACGAGCAGTACTTC
TRBV6-4	NA	NA	TRBJ2-2	CASRRSGNTGELFF	TGTGCCAGCAGACGTAGCGGGAACACCGGGGAGCTGTTTTTT
TRBV7-2	TRBD2	few	TRBJ2-2	CASTEGLAGGNTGELFF	TGTGCTAGCACCGAGGGACTAGCGGGGGGGAACACCGGGGAGCTGTTTTTT
TRBV15	TRBD1	NA	TRBJ2-5	CATSRDRTGGAETQYF	TGTGCCACCAGCAGAGATCGAACAGGGGGCGCAGAGACCCAGTACTTC
TRBV3-1	TRBD2	NA	TRBJ2-1	CASSQTMRGSFYYEQFF	TGTGCCAGCAGCCAAACGATGCGCGGGAGTTTCTACTATGAGCAGTTCTTC
TRBV20-1	NA	few	TRBJ1-5	CSARDIEYSNQPQHF	TGCAGTGCTCGGGACATAGAATATAGCAATCAGCCCCAGCATTTT
TRBV9	TRBD2	NA	TRBJ2-3	CASSLSGVARDTQYF	TGTGCCAGCAGCCTCAGCGGGGTGGCGAGAGATACGCAGTATTTT